This TCR beta chain was sequenced in a study of blood T cell repertoires in COVID-19. Looking at the study overall: From T cells, B-cell-depleted T cells, or PBMCs came the material, which was cDNA or gDNA.

CDR3 length: 18 amino acids. Trimming pared 5 bases from V and 3 bases from J, leaving 23 bases between. Germline lookup yields CDR1 GTSNPN and CDR2 SVGIG (reference sequence). The repertoire was sequenced with immunoSEQ multiplex PCR; TCRdb's copy has only in-frame clones and lacks some. The sample gives about 69,000 clones, 85% of which show up once; 2.5% to 3.5% is in the top ten. V gene TRBV30 combines with J gene TRBJ1-6; D possibly corresponds to TRBD1 (6 bases). The receptor was derived from a man older than 75 with acute or convalescent COVID-19. Sequences were obtained from peripheral blood. The CDR3 sequence: CAWQPGHATGLYNSPLHF. CDR3 coding DNA: TGTGCCTGGCAGCCGGGACACGCGACAGGTCTCTATAATTCACCCCTCCACTTT.